This TCR beta chain was observed in a study of blood T cells in healthy people across ages. This clonotype showed up many times. Trimming took 2 bases from V and 5 from J, leaving 17 bases between them. CDR1 is SGHRS, CDR2 YFSETQ, per germline. This CDR3 spans 15 amino acids. The use of a sample-barcoded 5' primer and a J-beta primer mix characterized a second PCR of roughly 6 to 11 cycles. Each CDR3 protein is one row after TCRdb ran MiXCR on the 5' RACE reads. This table holds 800,000 to 950,000 distinct CDR3 sequences, 25% to 30% found once. These same records also appear under a second study, on T cells of mothers and their children. That investigation notes: During the second PCR, the M1S primer introduced sample barcodes along with 2-4 random nucleotides. Related and unrelated pairs show TCR recombination output that thymic selection shapes similarly.

The chain couples TRBV5-1 to TRBJ2-7; D not resolved. This TCR was sampled from a woman aged 40 to 50 in good health. Sequenced input: blood. CDR3 sequence reads: CASSLSDPNLHEQYF. The CDR3 bases are TGCGCCAGCAGCTTATCGGATCCGAACCTCCACGAGCAGTACTTC.